This entry features one T cell receptor (beta chain) sequence. Antigen unknown. This CDR3 has 15 amino acids. Trimming shortened V by 3 bases and J by 1 base, and 14 bases separated the two germline ends. Per germline, CDR1 SGHRS and CDR2 YFSETQ. During its preparation, the TCRbeta library received unique molecular identifiers. One entry per CDR3 protein results from TCRdb running MiXCR on the PCR reads. The data show around 250,000 distinct CDR3 sequences, 7.5% to 9.5% seen once. This specimen comes from a study of T-cell reconstitution after alpha-beta-depleted transplantation in children. Study results and caveats: T-cell counts and diversity at one year post-transplant came mainly from newly produced T cells. About two months after transplant, alpha-beta T cells reportedly came from several hundred expanded graft clones. Surviving recipient T cells and thymic progenitors accounted for the high day-60 TCRbeta diversity observed in some patients.

The TCR was taken from a male patient younger than 18 who had a stem cell transplant for acute lymphoblastic leukemia, so the T cells may come from the graft donor. The genes are TRBV5-1 and TRBJ2-7; unclear D gene. The sequences come from PBMCs, mostly from graft donor cells, collected 180 days after TCRalphabeta/CD19-depleted stem cell transplant. The CDR3 DNA is TGCGCCAGCAGCTCCCTAGATGGCCTTTCCTACGAGCAGTACTTC. It is translated as CASSSLDGLSYEQYF.